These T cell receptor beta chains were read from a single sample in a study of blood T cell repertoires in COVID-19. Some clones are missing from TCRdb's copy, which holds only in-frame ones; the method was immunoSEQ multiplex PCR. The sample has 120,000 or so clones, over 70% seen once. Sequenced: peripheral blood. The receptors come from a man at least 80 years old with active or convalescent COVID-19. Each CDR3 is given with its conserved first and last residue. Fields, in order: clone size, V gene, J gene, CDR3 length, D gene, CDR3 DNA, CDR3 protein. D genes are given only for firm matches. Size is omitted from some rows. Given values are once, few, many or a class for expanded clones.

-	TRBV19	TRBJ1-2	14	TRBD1	TGTGCCAGTACTCCGGGACAGGGGCGGTACGGCTACACCTTC	CASTPGQGRYGYTF
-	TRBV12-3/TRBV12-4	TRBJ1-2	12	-	TGTGCCAGCACCTTTCACAGGGATGGCTACACCTTC	CASTFHRDGYTF
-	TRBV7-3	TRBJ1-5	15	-	TGTGCCAGCAGCCCACAGGGTGGAGTAAATCAGCCCCAGCATTTT	CASSPQGGVNQPQHF
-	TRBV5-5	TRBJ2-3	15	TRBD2	TGTGCCAGCAGCTTACTAGCGGGGCCCACAGATACGCAGTATTTT	CASSLLAGPTDTQYF
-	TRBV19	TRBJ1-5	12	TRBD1	TGTGCCAGTAGCCCCCAACAGGGGGTTTGGAATTTT	CASSPQQGVWNF
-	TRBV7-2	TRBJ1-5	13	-	TGTGCCAGCAGCGTGGACAGTGTTCAGCCCCAGCATTTT	CASSVDSVQPQHF
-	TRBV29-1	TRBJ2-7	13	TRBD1	TGCAGCGTGTACAGGGGGACCTACGGCGAGCAGTACTTC	CSVYRGTYGEQYF
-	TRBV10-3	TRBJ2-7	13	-	TGTGCCATCAGTGAGAATTGGACAGAAGAGCAGTACTTC	CAISENWTEEQYF
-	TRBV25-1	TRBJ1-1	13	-	TGTGCCAGCAGTGGCCAGGGGAACACTGAAGCTTTCTTT	CASSGQGNTEAFF
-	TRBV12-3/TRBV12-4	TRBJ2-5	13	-	TGTGCCAGCAGTTCCCAACAGGGAAAGACCCAGTACTTC	CASSSQQGKTQYF
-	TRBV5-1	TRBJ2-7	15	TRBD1	TGCGCCAGCAGCTTGGCGGGACAGGGAGGTGTGGAGCAGTACTTC	CASSLAGQGGVEQYF
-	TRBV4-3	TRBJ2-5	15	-	TGCGCCAGCAGCCAAGGACTAGTAGAGTTCGAGACCCAGTACTTC	CASSQGLVEFETQYF
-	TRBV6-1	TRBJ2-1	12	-	TGTGCCAGCAGTGACGGTTACAATGAGCAGTTCTTC	CASSDGYNEQFF
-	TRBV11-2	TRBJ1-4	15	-	TGTGCCAGCAGCATACAGGGAGCAACTAATGAAAAACTGTTTTTT	CASSIQGATNEKLFF
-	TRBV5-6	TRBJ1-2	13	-	TGTGCCAGCAGCTCCGGAGGACGCTATGGCTACACCTTC	CASSSGGRYGYTF
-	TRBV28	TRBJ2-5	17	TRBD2	TGTGCCAGCAGTTTATCTGCGGTAGCGGGGGCCGGGGAGACCCAGTACTTC	CASSLSAVAGAGETQYF
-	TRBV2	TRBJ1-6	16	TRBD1	TGTGCCAGCAGTCTTACAGGGGGTTGGGTTAATTCACCCCTCCACTTT	CASSLTGGWVNSPLHF
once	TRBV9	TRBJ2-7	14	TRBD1	TGTGCCAGCAGCGTACAGGGACAGACCTACGAGCAGTACTTC	CASSVQGQTYEQYF
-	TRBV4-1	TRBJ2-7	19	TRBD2	TGCGCCAGCAGCCAAGCAGCGGGTAGCGGGGGGACTCATTCCTACGAGCAGTACTTC	CASSQAAGSGGTHSYEQYF
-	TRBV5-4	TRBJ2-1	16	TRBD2	TGTGCCAGCAGCCCCCCCGGCGGGGGGCTAAACAATGAGCAGTTCTTC	CASSPPGGGLNNEQFF
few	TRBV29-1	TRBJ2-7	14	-	TGCAGCGTTGAACAGGGATATGGTGGCTACGAGCAGTACTTC	CSVEQGYGGYEQYF
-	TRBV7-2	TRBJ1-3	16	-	TGTGCCAGCAGCTTCGCAGGGCTGGGCTCTGGAAACACCATATATTTT	CASSFAGLGSGNTIYF
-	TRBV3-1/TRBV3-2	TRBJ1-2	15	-	TGTGCCAGCAGCCACGGGGGGTCTTCCCGCTATGGCTACACCTTC	CASSHGGSSRYGYTF
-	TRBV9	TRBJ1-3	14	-	TGTGCCAGCAGCGTAGCGGGCTCTGGAAACACCATATATTTT	CASSVAGSGNTIYF
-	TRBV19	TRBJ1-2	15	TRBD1	TGTGCCAGTAGCGACGGGACAGGGTTCCTCTATGGCTACACCTTC	CASSDGTGFLYGYTF
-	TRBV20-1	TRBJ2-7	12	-	TGCAGTGCTAGTTCCGACTACTACGAGCAGTACTTC	CSASSDYYEQYF
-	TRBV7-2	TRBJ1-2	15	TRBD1	TGTGCCAGCAGCTTAGTCCCACAGGGGGGGCATGGCTACACCTTC	CASSLVPQGGHGYTF
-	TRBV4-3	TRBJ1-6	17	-	TGCGCCAGCAGCCAAGATTGGGTACCGGGTGATAATTCACCCCTCCACTTT	CASSQDWVPGDNSPLHF
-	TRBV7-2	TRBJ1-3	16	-	TGTGCCAGCAGCTTAAGCGGGGCGGATGGTGGAAACACCATATATTTT	CASSLSGADGGNTIYF
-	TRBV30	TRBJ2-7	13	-	TGTGCCTGGGACCTTACAGGGACCTACGAGCAGTACTTC	CAWDLTGTYEQYF
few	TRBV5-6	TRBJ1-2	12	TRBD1	TGTGCCAGCAGCAGTACAGGGGAAGGCTACACCTTC	CASSSTGEGYTF
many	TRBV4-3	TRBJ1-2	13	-	TGCGCCAGCAGCCAAAGTAACGGTTATGGCTACACCTTC	CASSQSNGYGYTF
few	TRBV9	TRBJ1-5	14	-	TGTGCCAGCAGCTCTACAGATAGCAATCAGCCCCAGCATTTT	CASSSTDSNQPQHF
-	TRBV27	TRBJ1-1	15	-	TGTGCCAGCAGTTTTGGGGTGGGAGGGTCATCTGAAGCTTTCTTT	CASSFGVGGSSEAFF
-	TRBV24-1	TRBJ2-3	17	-	TGTGCCACCAGTGACTCACAGGATCTCGCTAGCACAGATACGCAGTATTTT	CATSDSQDLASTDTQYF